Described below is a single TCR beta chain sequence and its context. Its specificity is not known. UMIs and a universal primer site were added when TCR cDNA was made by 5'RACE template switching. Each CDR3 protein gets one entry after TCRdb re-called the 5' RACE reads with MiXCR. The table shows hundreds of thousands of distinct CDR3 sequences, with approximately 13% occurring only once. This CDR3 spans 16 amino acids. Per the germline V gene, CDR1 is SGHTA and CDR2 is FQGNSA. Trimming at V came to 5 bases and at J to 8 bases, leaving 12 bases not matched to a gene. This sample was included in a study of T cells after yellow fever vaccination. Study-level findings and limits: Clonotypes found in both CD4 and CD8 compartments made up a small share.

Here the sequenced sample was PBMCs, taken on the day of the yellow fever booster vaccination. The chain carries TRBV7-2 and TRBJ2-1, with 10 bases matching TRBD2. This TCR was recovered from a man aged 25-45 years who received the YFV17D yellow fever vaccine. CDR3 residues: CASSPGPSGSGYEQFF. The CDR3 DNA follows: TGTGCCAGCAGCCCAGGGCCTAGCGGGAGTGGATATGAGCAGTTCTTC.